The following is a T cell receptor (beta chain) sequence with its context. What it binds is unknown. Samples came from axillary lymph nodes draining the breast cancer. The data are from a study of breast tumors, draining lymph nodes, adjacent tissues. Broader study findings: Compared with basal-like, luminal-like tumors shared significantly more repertoire with nontumor tissue. Most tumor T cells seemingly derive from lymph node, then expand in tumor. Tumors had less TCR diversity than lymph nodes, more than nontumor tissue. That most tumor T cells come from lymph nodes remained unproven.

One entry per CDR3 protein, called by TCRdb with MiXCR from the multiplex PCR reads. The repertoire includes 150,000 to 200,000 distinct CDR3 sequences, 33% of them detected once, and less than 4% sits in the top ten. This CDR3 is 17 amino acids long. Trimming cost V 1 base and J 6 bases, with 16 bases left between them. Sequencing input: axillary lymph node tissue. The chain has TRBV12-3 or TRBV12-4 and TRBJ1-6, with D unclear. This receptor was identified in a female donor with breast cancer. Some clones in this sample may be carry-over from other donors' samples. The CDR3 DNA reads as TGTGCCAGCAGTTTAGTGGGCACAGTGTGGGGTAATTCACCCCTCCACTTT. Translated, it gives CASSLVGTVWGNSPLHF.